These T cell receptor beta chains were read from a single sample in a study of blood T cell repertoires in COVID-19. Data came from immunoSEQ multiplex PCR; TCRdb stores just in-frame clones and leaves some out. The sample lists about 280,000 clones, over 80% occurring once. Sequenced sample: PBMCs or T cells enriched from blood (not recorded which). Receptors were obtained from a woman aged 25 to 45 with acute COVID-19. Each CDR3 is given with its conserved first and last residue. A D gene is named only where the DNA matches it firmly. Not all rows give a size; the values are once, few, many and, for expanded clones, a class.

clone_size,d_call,v_call,j_call,cdr3_aa,cdr3_nt
NA,TRBD2,TRBV6-5,TRBJ2-1,CASSFLSGRPTNEQFF,TGTGCCAGCAGTTTCCTTAGCGGGAGGCCCACCAATGAGCAGTTCTTC
NA,NA,TRBV28,TRBJ1-1,CASRPQGKNTEAFF,TGTGCCAGCAGGCCCCAGGGGAAGAACACTGAAGCTTTCTTT
NA,TRBD1,TRBV29-1,TRBJ2-7,CSVVGTDNSYEQYF,TGCAGCGTCGTGGGGACAGACAACTCCTACGAGCAGTACTTC
once,NA,TRBV2,TRBJ1-2,CASSETRNYGYTF,TGTGCCAGCAGTGAAACACGTAACTATGGCTACACCTTC
NA,NA,TRBV5-1,TRBJ2-7,CASSLDSGFYEQYF,TGCGCCAGCAGCTTGGATTCCGGTTTCTACGAGCAGTACTTC
once,TRBD1,TRBV3-1/TRBV3-2,TRBJ1-1,CASSEGAKVPGNTEAFF,TGTGCCAGCAGCGAGGGGGCCAAGGTGCCTGGGAACACTGAAGCTTTCTTT
NA,NA,TRBV3-1/TRBV3-2,TRBJ1-1,CASSQGGWGDTEAFF,TGTGCCAGCAGCCAAGGTGGGTGGGGGGACACTGAAGCTTTCTTT
NA,NA,TRBV10-3,TRBJ1-1,CAIGTPNTEAFF,TGTGCCATCGGGACACCGAACACTGAAGCTTTCTTT
NA,TRBD2,TRBV10-3,TRBJ2-1,CAINPGGDEQFF,TGTGCCATCAACCCCGGGGGGGATGAGCAGTTCTTC
NA,TRBD2,TRBV28,TRBJ2-1,CASSPAGLAGANEQFF,TGTGCCAGCAGTCCCGCGGGACTAGCGGGAGCTAATGAGCAGTTCTTC
NA,NA,TRBV28,TRBJ2-1,CASSLISQTGGVF,TGTGCCAGCAGTTTAATTTCCCAAACAGGGGGGGTCTTC
NA,TRBD2,TRBV29-1,TRBJ2-7,CSVVTSAAYEQYF,TGCAGCGTTGTGACTAGCGCTGCCTACGAGCAGTACTTC
few,NA,TRBV9,TRBJ2-2,CASSVAAGTGELFF,TGTGCCAGCAGCGTAGCGGCAGGCACCGGGGAGCTGTTTTTT
NA,NA,TRBV28,TRBJ1-4,CASSIHGVGEKLFF,TGTGCCAGCAGCATCCACGGGGTTGGAGAAAAACTGTTTTTT
NA,NA,TRBV7-8,TRBJ2-5,CASSLVYGQETQYF,TGTGCCAGCAGCTTAGTTTACGGCCAAGAGACCCAGTACTTC
NA,NA,TRBV10-2,TRBJ2-7,CASSEKGQIYEQYF,TGCGCCAGCAGTGAGAAAGGACAGATCTACGAGCAGTACTTC
NA,NA,TRBV19,TRBJ2-5,CASSFGVLGETQYF,TGTGCCAGTAGTTTCGGGGTATTGGGGGAGACCCAGTACTTC
NA,NA,TRBV5-1,TRBJ2-7,CASSPGLYEQYF,TGCGCCAGCAGCCCGGGACTCTACGAGCAGTACTTC
NA,TRBD1,TRBV29-1,TRBJ2-3,CSVEDVDRGGTDTQYF,TGCAGCGTTGAAGACGTAGACAGGGGAGGAACAGATACGCAGTATTTT
NA,TRBD2,TRBV18,TRBJ2-7,CASSLGTSGPSSYEQYF,TGTGCCAGCTCACTTGGGACTAGCGGGCCGAGCTCCTACGAGCAGTACTTC
many,NA,TRBV10-3,TRBJ2-7,CAISAAADWGYEQYF,TGTGCCATCAGCGCAGCGGCCGACTGGGGCTACGAGCAGTACTTC
NA,NA,TRBV7-2,TRBJ2-3,CASSWRAISDTQYF,TGTGCCAGCAGCTGGCGGGCTATCTCTGATACGCAGTATTTT
NA,NA,TRBV28,TRBJ2-7,CASSSGSYGISEQYF,TGTGCCAGCAGTTCCGGGTCTTACGGGATCTCCGAGCAGTACTTC
NA,TRBD1,TRBV24-1,TRBJ2-3,CATSDFRTQGSDTDTQYF,TGTGCCACCAGTGATTTTCGAACACAGGGGTCCGACACAGATACGCAGTATTTT
NA,NA,TRBV5-1,TRBJ2-3,CASSRDTGDTQYF,TGCGCCAGCAGCCGGGACACAGGGGATACGCAGTATTTT
NA,TRBD1,TRBV19,TRBJ1-1,CASSIRRGQGITGTEAFF,TGTGCCAGTAGTATTAGGAGGGGACAGGGTATAACTGGCACTGAAGCTTTCTTT
NA,NA,TRBV5-6,TRBJ2-3,CASSLAGAADTQYF,TGTGCCAGCAGCTTGGCTGGGGCCGCAGATACGCAGTATTTT
NA,TRBD2,TRBV18,TRBJ2-3,CASSPSGSTDTQYF,TGTGCCAGCTCCCCTAGCGGGAGCACAGATACGCAGTATTTT
NA,NA,TRBV19,TRBJ2-1,CASTHNEQFF,TGTGCCAGCACTCACAATGAGCAGTTCTTC